These 10 T cell receptor beta chains originate from one sample sequenced in a study of T cell repertoires in cytomegalovirus infection. MiXCR, applied by TCRdb to the reads, yields one record per CDR3 protein. The sample has 250,000 to 300,000 distinct CDR3 sequences; roughly a quarter are singletons. The specimen sequenced was PBMCs. All receptors derive from a human donor in good health (CMV status not recorded). Some clones in this sample may be carry-over from other donors' samples.

This clonotype has more than one count but fewer than ten. This chain joins TRBV6-1 and TRBJ2-3; TRBD1 aligns across 7 bases. After removal of 5 bases from V and 0 bases from J, the junction contained 5 bases not matched to a gene. CDR3 size: 15 residues. Germline CDR1 MNHNS, CDR2 SASEGT. The CDR3 region is CASSHPQGSTDTQYF. For the CDR3, the DNA is TGTGCCAGCAGTCACCCACAGGGGAGCACAGATACGCAGTATTTT.

This clonotype was counted at least ten times. This chain joins TRBV7-2 and TRBJ1-1; D is undetermined. Trimming removed 3 bases at V and 3 bases at J, with 11 bases between. The CDR3 contains 14 residues. Germline CDR1 reads SGHTA; CDR2 reads FQGNSA. The CDR3 here is CASSFQIGDTEAFF. The CDR3 DNA follows: TGTGCCAGCAGCTTTCAAATCGGGGACACTGAAGCTTTCTTT.

This chain uses TRBV5-6 with TRBJ2-7; perhaps TRBD2 as D (6 bases). The ends were cut back, 2 bases at V and 3 bases at J, with 12 bases in the middle. CDR1 and CDR2 from the germline V gene are SGHDT and YYEEEE. The CDR3 spans 14 residues. CDR3 nucleotide sequence: TGTGCCAGCAGCTTTGGGGTAGCGGTCTACGAGCAGTACTTC. As protein: CASSFGVAVYEQYF.

V is TRBV20-1 and J is TRBJ2-6; D remains unclear. CDR1 and CDR2 (germline): DFQATT, SNEGSKA (reference sequence). The CDR3 length is 12 residues. The V and J ends lost 6 bases and 8 bases respectively, with 11 bases between them. In DNA form, the CDR3 reads TGCAGTGCCCGAGAGATCTCCAACGTCCTGACTTTC. Its translation: CSAREISNVLTF.

There are many counts of this clonotype. The CDR3 DNA reads as TGTGCCAGCAGGGCGGGTTTGCGCAGCTCCTACAATGAGCAGTTCTTC. Its translation is CASRAGLRSSYNEQFF. This chain connects TRBV7-2 to TRBJ2-1, with a weak D call TRBD2 (5 bases). This CDR3 is built from 16 residues. Trimming left V 6 bases short and J 0 bases short, with 15 bases between. Germline V CDR1 and CDR2: SGHTA, FQGNSA.

The chain uses TRBV19 and TRBJ1-1; D unclear. Germline CDR1 reads LNHDA; CDR2 reads SQIVND (reference sequence). The CDR3 consists of 13 residues. Trimming removed 3 bases from V and 4 bases from J, with 9 bases in between. CDR3 nucleotides: TGTGCCAGTAGTATTGCCCGAATCACTGAAGCTTTCTTT. This codes for CASSIARITEAFF.

This clonotype was seen at least ten times. This chain joins TRBV7-2 and TRBJ2-3; tentatively, D is TRBD2 (6 bases). Germline CDR1 and CDR2: SGHTA and FQGNSA. This CDR3 is 18 amino acids long. Trimming took off 1 base at V and 0 bases at J, with 17 bases between the two ends. The CDR3 here is CASSLGIGAGTSTDTQYF. As DNA, the CDR3 is TGTGCCAGCAGCTTAGGAATAGGGGCAGGGACTAGCACAGATACGCAGTATTTT.

Only a few counts were recorded for this clonotype. The chain employs TRBV11-3 and TRBJ2-7, with TRBD1 matching over 7 bases. The germline V gene has CDR1 SGHNT and CDR2 YENEEA. J gave up 4 bases and V 4 bases, and 4 bases lay outside the gene matches. This CDR3 spans 13 amino acids. CDR3 in amino acids: CASSSGQMYEQYF. DNA of the CDR3: TGTGCCAGCAGCTCGGGACAGATGTACGAGCAGTACTTC.

This clonotype was counted at least ten times. This chain uses TRBV6-2 or TRBV6-3 with TRBJ2-2; D possibly corresponds to TRBD1 (6 bases). The CDR3 length is 14 residues. Germline V gene sequence: CDR1 MNHEY, CDR2 SVGEGT. V lost 6 bases and J lost 1, with 9 bases in between. The CDR3: CASRPGQNTGELFF. In nucleotides, the CDR3 is TGTGCCAGCAGACCGGGACAGAACACCGGGGAGCTGTTTTTT.

This clonotype was counted only a few times. DNA of the CDR3: TGTGCCAGCAGTTCTTTGTCATCGAGTAGTGGAAATGGCTACACCTTC. This codes for CASSSLSSSSGNGYTF. This rearrangement joins TRBV27 to TRBJ1-2; D gene unclear. The CDR3 totals 16 residues. Trimming took 4 bases from V and 6 from J, leaving 21 bases between them. The germline V gene has CDR1 MNHEY and CDR2 SMNVEV (reference sequence).